This T cell receptor (beta chain) was found in a study of coeliac disease. General study findings and limits: Unbiased detection of gliadin-specific T cells was judged not feasible with this approach.

Germline loops: CDR1 LGHNA, CDR2 YNFKEQ. The CDR3 length is 18 residues. Trimming took off 0 bases at V and 0 bases at J, with 18 bases between the two ends. This clone has just one count. Its target is not known. Clones were read by immunoSEQ multiplex PCR, and TCRdb kept only the in-frame ones, dropping some. Here the sample spans 3,000 to 3,500 clones, 70% to 80% being singletons. The source material was intraepithelial lymphocytes from the gut. This clonotype was obtained from a man in his late teens or twenties with celiac disease on a gluten-free diet. The chain is built from TRBV4-2 and TRBJ2-7; D possibly corresponds to TRBD2 (6 bases). The CDR3 DNA reads TGTGCCAGCAGCCAAGATCGGTCTTCGGCGGGGAGCTCCTACGAGCAGTACTTC. Amino acids: CASSQDRSSAGSSYEQYF.